This TCR beta chain was found in a study of response to subunit inactivated influenza vaccine. Findings and caveats of the study: Each seasonal flu vaccination may recruit only limited new T cells, authors suggested.

TCRdb processed the RT-PCR reads anew with MiXCR; each CDR3 protein has one entry. This sample has some 800,000 distinct CDR3 sequences; around 20% occur once, and the top ten carry roughly a tenth. Trimming shortened V by 1 base and J by 1 base, and 10 bases separated the two germline ends. The CDR3 runs 15 residues. Germline-derived CDR1 and CDR2 are LGHNA and YSLEER. The sample holds a few counts of this clonotype. The antigen is undetermined. Sequencing was performed on PBMCs from blood, taken roughly 5 days after vaccination. The chain recombines TRBV4-3 with TRBJ1-1; D possibly corresponds to TRBD1 (6 bases). The source of this sequence is a man aged 45 to 65 who received an inactivated influenza vaccine. CDR3 nucleotides: TGCGCCAGCAGCCAAGTGGGGGGCCCGAACACTGAAGCTTTCTTT. Encoded protein: CASSQVGGPNTEAFF.